These 10 T cell receptor beta chains share one sample of origin, sequenced in a study of cytomegalovirus exposure and HLA in healthy donors. Repertoires were generated with immunoSEQ multiplex PCR, while TCRdb's copy carries only in-frame clones and drops some. The profile covers 200,000 to 300,000 clones, with 80% to 90% appearing a single time and about 2.8% taken by the ten largest. The sequenced material came from PBMCs. These receptors came from a man younger than 35 in good health and CMV-seronegative.

This clone appeared a few times. The chain has TRBV7-6 and TRBJ1-1; D gene unclear. There are 12 residues in the CDR3. Germline loops: CDR1 SGHVS, CDR2 FNYEAQ. Trimming removed 2 bases from V and 3 bases from J, with 4 bases in between. CDR3 residues: CASSLSHTEAFF. CDR3 DNA sequence: TGTGCCAGCAGCTTATCTCACACTGAAGCTTTCTTT.

This clone has a single count. J is TRBJ2-1 and V is TRBV9; 9 bases fit TRBD2. The CDR3 is 15 residues long. J lost 9 bases, V lost 3 bases, and 10 bases had no gene match. From germline, CDR1 is SGDLS and CDR2 YYNGEE. The CDR3 sequence is CASSELAGPTSEQFF. The CDR3 coding sequence is TGTGCCAGCAGCGAACTAGCGGGCCCTACAAGTGAGCAGTTCTTC.

The chain uses TRBV7-8 and TRBJ1-5; the match to TRBD1 covers 8 bases. CDR1 is SGHVS and CDR2 is FQNEAQ in the germline V gene. V gave up 3 bases and J gave up 1 base; unmatched junction bases: 5. This CDR3 has 16 residues. The CDR3 loop reads CASSLGQALSNQPQHF. The CDR3 DNA sequence: TGTGCCAGCAGCTTGGGACAGGCGCTCAGCAATCAGCCCCAGCATTTT.

The rearrangement uses TRBV28 and TRBJ2-7; 8 positions agree with TRBD2. The junction had 5 bases not matched to a gene; V was cut back by 3 bases and J by 1 base. The CDR3 length is 15 residues. Looked up from germline, CDR1 is MDHEN and CDR2 is SYDVKM. CDR3 nucleotides: TGTGCCAGCAGTTTGGAACTAGCGGTTTCCTACGAGCAGTACTTC. Encoded protein: CASSLELAVSYEQYF. Full variable domain (outside the CDR3, taken from reference TRBV28 and TRBJ2-7): DVKVTQSSRYLVKRTGEKVFLECVQDMDHENMFWYRQDPGLGLRLIYFSYDVKMKEKGDIPEGYSVSREKKERFSLILESASTNQTSMYLCASSLELAVSYEQYFGPGTRLTVT.

The rearrangement joins TRBV5-6 to TRBJ2-3; no reliable D call. The CDR3 covers 16 residues. From germline, CDR1 is SGHDT and CDR2 YYEEEE. Trimming shortened V by 0 bases and J by 3 bases, and 14 bases separated the two germline ends. CDR3 nucleotide sequence: TGTGCCAGCAGCTTGGTCCGGAGAAAAGAGACAGATACGCAGTATTTT. This translates into CASSLVRRKETDTQYF.

The V and J genes are TRBV4-3 and TRBJ1-1; D gene uncertain. Trimming took off 0 bases at V and 5 bases at J, with 7 bases between the two ends. This CDR3 spans 13 amino acids. The V gene's germline CDR1 is LGHNA and CDR2 YSLEER. CDR3: CASSQDRLTEAFF. DNA for the CDR3: TGCGCCAGCAGCCAAGACAGGCTAACTGAAGCTTTCTTT.

This clone was seen just once. This rearrangement joins TRBV4-2 to TRBJ2-5; 10 bases line up with TRBD2. In germline, CDR1 is LGHNA, CDR2 YNFKEQ. V was clipped by 2 bases and J by 3 bases; unmatched bases: 0. The CDR3 covers 14 residues. The CDR3 reads CASSQTSGEETQYF. Here the CDR3 DNA reads TGTGCCAGCAGCCAAACTAGCGGGGAAGAGACCCAGTACTTC.

The chain carries TRBV5-1 and TRBJ2-3, with TRBD2 as a possible D gene (6 bases). Germline V gives CDR1 SGHRS, CDR2 YFSETQ. V lost 2 bases and J 1 base, leaving 20 bases between the germline ends. The CDR3 loop spans 18 amino acids. In nucleotides, the CDR3 is TGCGCCAGCAGCTTACGATCACTACGGGAGTCAGGCACAGATACGCAGTATTTT. Its protein product is CASSLRSLRESGTDTQYF. Looking up the rest from reference TRBV5-1 and TRBJ2-3 gives the full variable domain: KAGVTQTPRYLIKTRGQQVTLSCSPISGHRSVSWYQQTPGQGLQFLFEYFSETQRNKGNFPGRFSGRQFSNSRSEMNVSTLELGDSALYLCASSLRSLRESGTDTQYFGPGTRLTVL.

The chain has TRBV4-1 and TRBJ1-4; 7 bases align to TRBD1. With 1 base clipped from V and 0 bases from J, the junction kept 8 bases outside the gene matches. CDR1 is MGHRA and CDR2 is YSYEKL in the germline V gene. This CDR3 is built from 18 residues. CDR3 in DNA: TGCGCCAGCAGCCAAGTCACAGGGGTGGTGTCAACTAATGAAAAACTGTTTTTT. This sequence encodes CASSQVTGVVSTNEKLFF.

The CDR3 bases are TGCAGCGTCTGGACAGGGCGCACCGGGGAGCTGTTTTTT. Encoded protein: CSVWTGRTGELFF. The chain uses TRBV29-1 and TRBJ2-2; 8 nucleotides match TRBD1. With V trimmed by 6 bases and J by 4 bases, 4 bases remained unmatched. The germline gives CDR1 SQVTM, CDR2 ANQGSEA. This CDR3 is 13 amino acids long.